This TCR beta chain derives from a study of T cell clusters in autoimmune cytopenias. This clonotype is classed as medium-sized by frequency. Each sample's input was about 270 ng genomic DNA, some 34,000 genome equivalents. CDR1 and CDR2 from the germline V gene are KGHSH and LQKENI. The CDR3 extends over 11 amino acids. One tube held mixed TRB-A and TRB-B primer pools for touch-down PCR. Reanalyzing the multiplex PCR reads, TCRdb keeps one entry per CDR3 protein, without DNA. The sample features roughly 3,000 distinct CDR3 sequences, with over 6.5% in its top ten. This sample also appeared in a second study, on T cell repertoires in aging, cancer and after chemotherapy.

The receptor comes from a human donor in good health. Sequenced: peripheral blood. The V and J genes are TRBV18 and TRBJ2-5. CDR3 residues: CASSPEETQYF.